This T cell receptor (beta chain) appears in the sequencing data of a study of pediatric ulcerative colitis (dated by TCRdb to the late 2010s). Regarding the study in general: Under ten ulcerative colitis patients had pancolitis and two had left-sided colitis, with histology consistent with ulcerative colitis in all. About nine newly diagnosed, treatment-naive pediatric ulcerative colitis patients and four non-IBD control children each provided paired blood and rectal samples. By Pediatric Ulcerative Colitis Activity Index, a couple of patients had mild disease, several had moderate disease and three had acute severe colitis. What the study reported, not specific to this receptor: Only a handful of individuals were included in the healthy control group, which was small. Significantly higher autologous blood-rectal clonal overlap was found in ulcerative colitis patients than in controls, which suggested increased T cell trafficking to inflamed tissue. For technical reasons, blood samples from two patients gave substantially fewer templates, and these samples were excluded from the blood-rectal overlap analysis. Controls, mild-moderate and acute severe colitis patients were separated by rectal repertoire features, and reduced rectal diversity due to clonal expansions was observed in acute severe colitis. Because repertoires came from total lymphocyte DNA, patterns in rare subsets such as regulatory T cells may not be reflected. A couple of rectal CDR3 clonotypes were detected in all ulcerative colitis patients and were not detected in any of the controls.

Worth noting for this clone: Its antigen remains undetermined. No clone much larger than this one lies a single base away; base qualities are absent.

Using the immunoSEQ TRB Survey service, rearranged CDR3 beta regions were amplified from genomic DNA with multiplex V and J primers. Survey-level sequencing depth of up to 500,000 reads per sample was used to keep depth equal across samples. The libraries were purified and pooled, then sequenced using Illumina technology. The source study handled its data this way. immunoSEQ online tools were used for productive clonality, sample overlap, pairwise scatters, CDR3 beta length, V/D/J gene usage and productiveness. Calculated diversity was defined as the number of unique rearrangements divided by total templates times 100, and Shannon and Simpson indices were additionally computed. Principal component analysis was performed on Z-score normalized data with the R prcomp function and the ggbiplot package. Morisita's index was used to measure clonal overlap between blood and rectum within each subject. What TCRdb holds here is the immuneACCESS table cut down to in-frame rearrangements. Part of the clones is not present; checked against another copy, under half of the missing clones reflect an unresolved V gene, and the others are unexplained. Clone size and V and J calls were adopted from that table, with D and trimming inferred from the DNA. The sample yields over 35,000 clones; approximately 87% were counted once. The ten largest clonotypes hold 20% to 25% of the sample.

Reading from cysteine to phenylalanine, the CDR3 counts 14 amino acids. Of the read, only the CDR3 DNA is kept; its 42 bases are in frame from base 1. V is clipped by 3 bases and J by 1 base, and the sequence between their germline boundaries is 9 bases long. Based on the germline V gene, the CDR1 and CDR2 sequences are ENHRY and SYGVKD. No immunosuppressive medication had been given to the ulcerative colitis patients before the diagnostic colonoscopy. A blood sample was obtained concurrently with the colonoscopy. The Wizard kit (Promega) was used to extract genomic DNA from both blood and intestinal samples.

The source material was blood. The TCR originated in a girl between 10 and 17 years old with moderate ulcerative colitis. This chain is built from TRBV10-3 and TRBJ1-1, with a tentative D gene TRBD1 over 5 matching bases. CDR3 region: CAISDSRGNTEAFF. The nucleotide sequence reads as follows: TGTGCCATCAGTGACTCAAGGGGGAACACTGAAGCTTTCTTT.